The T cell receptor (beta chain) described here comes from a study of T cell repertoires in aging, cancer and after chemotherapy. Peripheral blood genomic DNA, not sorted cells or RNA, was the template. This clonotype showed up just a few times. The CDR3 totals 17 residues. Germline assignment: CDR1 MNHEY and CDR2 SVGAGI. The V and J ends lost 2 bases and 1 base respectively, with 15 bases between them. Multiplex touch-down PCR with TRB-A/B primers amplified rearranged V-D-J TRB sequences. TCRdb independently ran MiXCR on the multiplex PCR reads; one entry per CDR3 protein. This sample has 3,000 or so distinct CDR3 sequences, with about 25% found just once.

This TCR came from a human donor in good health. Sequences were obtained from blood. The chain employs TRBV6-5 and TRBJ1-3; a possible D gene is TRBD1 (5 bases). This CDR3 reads CASSYRQRGGSGNTIYF. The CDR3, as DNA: TGTGCCAGCAGTTACCGGCAAAGGGGAGGTTCTGGAAACACCATATATTTT.